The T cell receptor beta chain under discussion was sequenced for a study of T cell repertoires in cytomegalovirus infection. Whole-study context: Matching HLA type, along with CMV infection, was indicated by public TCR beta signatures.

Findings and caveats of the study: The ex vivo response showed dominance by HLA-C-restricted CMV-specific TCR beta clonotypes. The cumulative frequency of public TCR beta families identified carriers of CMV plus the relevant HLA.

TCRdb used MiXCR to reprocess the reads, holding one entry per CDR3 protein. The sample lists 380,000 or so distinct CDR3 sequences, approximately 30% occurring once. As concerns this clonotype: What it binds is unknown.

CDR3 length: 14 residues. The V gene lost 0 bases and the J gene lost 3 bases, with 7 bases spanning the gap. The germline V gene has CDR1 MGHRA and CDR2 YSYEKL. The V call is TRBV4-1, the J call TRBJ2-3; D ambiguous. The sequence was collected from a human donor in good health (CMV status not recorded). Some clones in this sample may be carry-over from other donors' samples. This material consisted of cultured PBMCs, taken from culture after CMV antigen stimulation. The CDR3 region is CASSQDWATDTQYF. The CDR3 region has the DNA TGCGCCAGCAGCCAAGATTGGGCTACAGATACGCAGTATTTT.